The rows below give T cell receptor beta chains drawn from one sample of a study of response to subunit inactivated influenza vaccine. TCRdb reprocessed the RT-PCR reads via MiXCR and lists one record per CDR3 protein. This repertoire shows over 750,000 distinct CDR3 sequences, around 20% found once; its top ten account for about 9.4%. Sequenced material: PBMCs from blood, taken 4 to 6 days after vaccination. The source of these receptors is a man aged 50 to 59 who received an inactivated influenza vaccine. CDR3s include the opening cysteine and the closing phenylalanine or tryptophan. The D gene is left open where the match is weak. Only part of the rows carry a size: once, few, many, or a class if the clone is expanded.

cdr3_nt cdr3_aa d_call v_call clone_size j_call
TGCAAAGCGGGGCAGCCATCGAACACTGAAGCTTTCTTT CKAGQPSNTEAFF . TRBV20-1 . TRBJ1-1
TGTGCCAGCAGCAGGGCACTAAGATTCTACGAGCAGTACTTC CASSRALRFYEQYF . TRBV21-1 . TRBJ2-7
TGTGCCAGCAGCCCTTGGATAGCGGGGGTAATTTACGAGCAGTACTTC CASSPWIAGVIYEQYF TRBD2 TRBV9 . TRBJ2-7
TGTGCCAGCAGCGTAGGACTAGAAGTTCAGAATGAGCAGTTCTTC CASSVGLEVQNEQFF TRBD2 TRBV6-1 few TRBJ2-1
TGTGCCAGCAGTTACTCAGGACTCGGCTACAATGAGCAGTTCTTC CASSYSGLGYNEQFF . TRBV6-2/TRBV6-3 . TRBJ2-1
TGTGCCAGCAGCCGTAGCGGGACAAGTTACGAGCAGTACTTC CASSRSGTSYEQYF TRBD2 TRBV3-1 few TRBJ2-7
TGTGCCAGCAGCTTAAAGCGAGAGCAGTACTTC CASSLKREQYF . TRBV7-2 . TRBJ2-7
TGTGCCAGCAGCAGGGGTCTGCAGGATCCAACGTATTTT CASSRGLQDPTYF . TRBV7-9 . TRBJ2-3
TGTGCCAGCAGCTTCGGGGACGCACCCCTCCACTTT CASSFGDAPLHF . TRBV7-9 . TRBJ1-6
TGTGCCAGTAGTATCATGGGTAATTCACCCCTCCACTTT CASSIMGNSPLHF . TRBV19 . TRBJ1-6
TGTGCCAGCAGGACAGGGGGCGTGGCCAAAAACATTCAGTACTTC CASRTGGVAKNIQYF TRBD1 TRBV12-3/TRBV12-4 few TRBJ2-4
TGTGCCAGCAGCTTGCTCCTAAGACAGCCCAGCACAGATACGCAGTATTTT CASSLLLRQPSTDTQYF . TRBV5-6 few TRBJ2-3
TGCGCCAGCAGCCAAGTTTTCCTTAGCTCCTACGAGCAGTACTTC CASSQVFLSSYEQYF . TRBV4-1 few TRBJ2-7
TGTGCCAGCAGCCGGGAGACGTACTCCTACGAGCAGTACTTC CASSRETYSYEQYF . TRBV14 few TRBJ2-7
TGTGCCAGCAGCTTAGTAGGGTTGTCGGAGCAGTACTTC CASSLVGLSEQYF . TRBV7-9 . TRBJ2-7
TGTGCCAGCAGCACACCGGGGTTCGGAGAGACCCAGTACTTC CASSTPGFGETQYF . TRBV7-2 medium-sized TRBJ2-5
TGTGCCAGCAGCCCTCACCAGGGGATCGGGGAGCTGTTTTTT CASSPHQGIGELFF . TRBV7-2 many TRBJ2-2
TGCGCCAGCAGCCAAGTCCGGGGAGTAACCCTTTCTGGGGCCAACGTCCTGACTTTC CASSQVRGVTLSGANVLTF . TRBV4-3 . TRBJ2-6
TGCGCCAGCAGTGACAGGGGGCCGAGGACCCTGAACACTGAAGCTTTCTTT CASSDRGPRTLNTEAFF TRBD1 TRBV10-2 few TRBJ1-1
TGCGCCAGCAGCGGGGGGGACAGCAGGGAGCTGTTTTTT CASSGGDSRELFF . TRBV5-1 . TRBJ2-2
TGTGCCAGCAGCGTAACCACACTAGCGGGAGGCTGGAATGAGCAGTTCTTC CASSVTTLAGGWNEQFF TRBD2 TRBV9 . TRBJ2-1
TGTGCCAGCAGCTTTCCACAGGGAAATTCCGAGCAGTACTTC CASSFPQGNSEQYF . TRBV7-9 . TRBJ2-7
TGTGCCAGCAGCTTAGTCACAGCCTCCTACGAGCAGTACTTC CASSLVTASYEQYF . TRBV7-9 . TRBJ2-7
TGTGCCAGCAGCAAACAATCCGGGACAGCGTATAATTCACCCCTCCACTTT CASSKQSGTAYNSPLHF TRBD1 TRBV7-8 . TRBJ1-6
TGCAGTGCTAGAGGCGGTCCCTATGGCTACACCTTC CSARGGPYGYTF . TRBV20-1 many TRBJ1-2